The next 20 T cell receptor beta chains were all read from a single sample in a study of cytomegalovirus exposure and HLA in healthy donors. Assay: immunoSEQ multiplex PCR; the TCRdb copy retains only in-frame clones and omits some. The table lists 130,000 to 150,000 clones, over 80% of them singletons. The sample consisted of PBMCs. The receptors derive from a man aged 18 to 29 in good health and CMV-seropositive.

V usage is TRBV5-4 and J usage is TRBJ1-1, with D maybe TRBD1 (6 bases). Germline V gene data show CDR1 as SGHNT and CDR2 as YYREEE (reference sequence). This CDR3 contains 16 residues. The V end lost 6 bases, the J end lost 4 bases, and 22 bases lay between the germline ends. The CDR3 loop is CASTTGTGGSGTEAFF. CDR3 DNA: TGTGCCAGCACCACCGGAACGGGGGGCAGCGGCACTGAAGCTTTCTTT. The variable domain in full, with the rest retrieved from reference TRBV5-4 and TRBJ1-1, is ETGVTQSPTHLIKTRGQQVTLRCSSQSGHNTVSWYQQALGQGPQFIFQYYREEENGRGNFPPRFSGLQFPNYSSELNVNALELDDSALYLCASTTGTGGSGTEAFFGQGTRLTVV.

This chain uses TRBV5-1 with TRBJ2-2, with 14 bases aligning to TRBD2. This CDR3 contains 18 residues. The V segment lost 4 bases and the J segment 2 bases; nucleotides outside the gene matches: 7. The germline gives CDR1 SGHRS, CDR2 YFSETQ. This CDR3 reads CASSRRLAGGPNTGELFF. Here the CDR3 DNA reads TGCGCCAGCAGCCGCCGACTAGCGGGAGGGCCAAACACCGGGGAGCTGTTTTTT.

As for this clone: The junction and the germline gene differ at one end; a read error may be behind it. This chain links TRBV2 with TRBJ1-1; perhaps TRBD1 as D (5 bases). The V gene's germline CDR1 is SNHLY and CDR2 FYNNEI. The CDR3 length is 13 residues. CDR3 in DNA: TGTGCCTGCAGGGCGGGGCAAGGTACTGAAGCTTTCTTT. Residues: CACRAGQGTEAFF.

The CDR3 loop reads CAWSPLTFEQPQHF. The DNA for the CDR3 is TGTGCCTGGAGTCCTTTGACATTCGAACAGCCCCAGCATTTT. V gene TRBV30 combines with J gene TRBJ1-5; D gene ambiguous. The CDR3 loop spans 14 amino acids. V lost 2 bases to trimming and J lost 7 bases, with 15 bases between them. The germline gives CDR1 GTSNPN, CDR2 SVGIG (reference sequence).

J is TRBJ1-3 and V is TRBV2, with D maybe TRBD1 (5 bases). CDR1 is SNHLY, CDR2 FYNNEI, per germline. The CDR3 spans 13 residues. Trimming shortened V by 6 bases and J by 3 bases, and 9 bases separated the two germline ends. Here the CDR3 reads CASRKGLGNTIYF. CDR3 DNA sequence: TGTGCCAGCAGAAAGGGGCTTGGAAACACCATATATTTT.

V gene TRBV5-1 combines with J gene TRBJ2-3; 12 positions agree with TRBD2. Germline V lookup: CDR1 SGHRS, CDR2 YFSETQ. The CDR3 length is 17 residues. V was clipped by 3 bases and J by 4 bases; unmatched bases: 9. The DNA of the CDR3 is TGCGCCAGCAGCTCCCTGACTAGCGGGGGATCGGCAGATACGCAGTATTTT. Translation gives CASSSLTSGGSADTQYF.

The chain employs TRBV5-8 and TRBJ1-2; tentative D call: TRBD1 (5 bases). Trimming removed 0 bases from V and 2 bases from J, with 11 bases in between. The CDR3 is 15 amino acids. Germline V CDR1 and CDR2: SGHTS, YDEGEE. In DNA form, the CDR3 reads TGTGCCAGCAGCTTGGGTCAGGGAAAGAACTATGGCTACACCTTC. It is translated as CASSLGQGKNYGYTF.

The rearrangement links TRBV28 to TRBJ1-6; 9 bases map to TRBD1. The J segment lost 3 bases and the V segment lost 10 bases, leaving 7 bases of the junction unmatched. The CDR3 runs to 15 residues. CDR1 and CDR2 from the germline V gene are MDHEN and SYDVKM. CDR3 sequence reads: CAITGGAVYNSPLHF. The DNA of the CDR3 is TGTGCCATCACAGGGGGCGCGGTCTATAATTCACCCCTCCACTTT.

A few counts support this clone. The chain employs TRBV25-1 and TRBJ2-7, with unresolved D. Germline-derived CDR1 and CDR2 are MGHDK and SYGVNS. The CDR3 loop spans 12 amino acids. V was trimmed by 4 bases and J by 6 bases, leaving 10 bases between them. The CDR3: CASSVARREQYF. The CDR3, as DNA: TGTGCCAGCAGTGTGGCCAGGCGCGAGCAGTACTTC.

This chain joins TRBV4-2 and TRBJ1-2; 8 nucleotides agree with TRBD1. Germline CDR1 is LGHNA and CDR2 is YNFKEQ. Losses at the gene ends were 1 base for V and 4 bases for J; bases not matched to a gene: 8. The CDR3 has 16 amino acids. The CDR3, as DNA: TGTGCCAGCAGCCAAGTGGGCCAGGGGGCGGTCTATGGCTACACCTTC. This encodes CASSQVGQGAVYGYTF.

On this clone itself: Given the absence of the conserved phenylalanine or tryptophan at the CDR3 end, a read error is likely. The DNA is omitted, as the CDR3 cannot be located on it reliably, and the CDR3 follows TCRdb's listing. The chain employs TRBV11-2 and TRBJ2-3; the table's TRBD1 call for D was not verified on the DNA. CDR1 SGHAT and CDR2 FQNNGV come from the germline V gene. The CDR3 numbers 13 amino acids, ends counted. The CDR3 spells CASSPGQGATTRI.

The chain links TRBV19 to TRBJ1-2, with TRBD1 as a possible D gene (6 bases). The CDR3 covers 13 residues. Germline V CDR1 and CDR2: LNHDA, SQIVND (reference sequence). Trimming pared 7 bases from V and 8 bases from J, leaving 17 bases between. This chain's CDR3 is CASTIPGQTGYTF. The CDR3 DNA reads TGTGCCAGTACCATCCCCGGACAGACAGGCTACACCTTC.

V is TRBV6-5 and J is TRBJ2-7, with D tentatively TRBD2 (5 bases). CDR3 length: 14 residues. The germline V and J ends were trimmed by 7 bases and 3 bases, with 16 bases remaining between them. Germline V gene lookup returns CDR1 MNHEY and CDR2 SVGAGI. The CDR3 protein is CASTRDPGVYEQYF. The CDR3 bases are TGTGCCAGCACTAGAGACCCCGGGGTCTACGAGCAGTACTTC.

V and J are TRBV11-2 and TRBJ2-3; 8 positions match TRBD2. Per germline, CDR1 SGHAT and CDR2 FQNNGV. V was pared by 10 bases and J by 5 bases, with 8 bases of the junction left unmatched. The CDR3 loop spans 13 amino acids. This CDR3 reads CATRGGEQDTQYF. DNA for the CDR3: TGTGCCACCCGGGGGGGGGAGCAAGATACGCAGTATTTT.

The V and J genes are TRBV6-5 and TRBJ1-4; 9 bases fit TRBD1. The CDR3 has 15 amino acids. V shed 4 bases, J shed 6 bases, and the junction held 6 bases outside the gene matches. Germline V gene data show CDR1 as MNHEY and CDR2 as SVGAGI. The CDR3 loop reads CASSSDRGGDEKLFF. The CDR3 nucleotides read TGTGCCAGCAGTTCAGACAGGGGGGGAGATGAAAAACTGTTTTTT.

This clone was found once. The rearrangement uses TRBV9 and TRBJ1-1; 9 bases map to TRBD1. The CDR3 is made up of 14 amino acids. The germline gives CDR1 SGDLS, CDR2 YYNGEE. J lost 1 base, V lost 3 bases, and 1 base had no gene match. This CDR3 is CASSAGQGNTEAFF. CDR3 bases: TGTGCCAGCAGCGCGGGACAGGGGAACACTGAAGCTTTCTTT.

This clone was detected a few times. V gene TRBV5-1 combines with J gene TRBJ1-2, with a possible D match to TRBD1 (5 bases). Germline V gene lookup returns CDR1 SGHRS and CDR2 YFSETQ. The CDR3 sequence is 12 residues long. Trimming shortened V by 1 base and J by 8 bases, and 9 bases separated the two germline ends. CDR3 protein: CASSLSGKGYTF. CDR3 sequence (DNA): TGCGCCAGCAGCTTGTCAGGGAAGGGCTACACCTTC.

This clone was counted a single time. The chain employs TRBV19 and TRBJ1-2; TRBD1 might be the D (6 bases). Germline V gene lookup returns CDR1 LNHDA and CDR2 SQIVND (reference sequence). This CDR3 has 11 amino acids. The V end lost 6 bases, the J end lost 8 bases, and 10 bases lay between the germline ends. The CDR3: CASRKGGGYTF. CDR3 sequence (DNA): TGTGCCAGTAGAAAAGGGGGAGGCTACACCTTC.

The chain links TRBV5-6 to TRBJ1-1; D is uncertain. Per the germline V gene, CDR1 is SGHDT and CDR2 is YYEEEE. The CDR3 contains 10 residues. The V gene lost 7 bases and the J gene lost 7 bases, with 8 bases spanning the gap. For the CDR3, the DNA is TGTGCCAGCGGCGGGGTTGAAGCTTTCTTT. This sequence encodes CASGGVEAFF.

The chain combines TRBV4-2 with TRBJ2-2, with 8 bases that match TRBD2. From germline, CDR1 is LGHNA and CDR2 YNFKEQ. The V gene end was trimmed by 6 bases and the J gene end by 5 bases; junction bases not matched to a gene: 11. The CDR3 contains 16 residues. This CDR3 reads CASRRGSGGATGELFF. The CDR3 region has the DNA TGTGCCAGCAGACGAGGTTCCGGGGGGGCAACCGGGGAGCTGTTTTTT.